These 3 T cell receptor beta chains originate from one sample sequenced in a study of molecular identifiers for immune sequencing clone quantification. TCRdb reprocessed the PCR reads with MiXCR, giving one entry per CDR3 protein. This sample has some 97,000 distinct CDR3 sequences, with approximately 24% found just once. Sequencing input: naive CD8+ T cells from blood, with Jurkat cell RNA spiked in. Subset of the sample: FACS-sorted CD8+CD4-CCR7+CD45RA+ naive T cells. The receptors were gathered from a human donor in good health. Some libraries in this study had Jurkat cell RNA spiked in.

Concerning this clonotype: Given a much more abundant clone one base away, this may be a read error. The chain recombines TRBV27 with TRBJ1-5, with D tentatively TRBD1 (5 bases). In germline, CDR1 is MNHEY, CDR2 SMNVEV (reference sequence). This CDR3 is built from 13 residues. V lost 5 bases and J 5 bases, leaving 10 bases between the germline ends. This CDR3 reads CASSQGEHQPQHF. In nucleotides, the CDR3 is TGTGCCAGCAGTCAAGGGGAGCATCAGCCCCAGCATTTT.

The chain carries TRBV7-6 and TRBJ2-3; TRBD1 is a possible D gene (6 bases). The DNA end is more similar to TRBJ1-5, so the J call may be wrong. Germline assignment: CDR1 SGHVS and CDR2 FNYEAQ. The CDR3 extends over 16 amino acids. CDR3 DNA sequence: TGTGCCAGCAGCACGAGACTAGCGGGGGCCGGGGATACGCAGCATTTT. This gives the protein CASSTRLAGAGDTQHF.

This chain links TRBV19 with TRBJ1-1; D is unresolved. CDR1 is LNHDA, CDR2 SQIVND, per germline (reference sequence). V was clipped by 4 bases and J by 0 bases, with 6 bases between them. This CDR3 is built from 13 residues. The CDR3 here is CASSTPMNTEAFF. Here the CDR3 DNA reads TGTGCCAGTAGTACCCCCATGAACACTGAAGCTTTCTTT. Supplemented by reference TRBV19 and TRBJ1-1, the full variable domain reads DGGITQSPKYLFRKEGQNVTLSCEQNLNHDAMYWYRQDPGQGLRLIYYSQIVNDFQKGDIAEGYSVSREKKESFPLTVTSAQKNPTAFYLCASSTPMNTEAFFGQGTRLTVV.